The clone carrying this T cell receptor beta chain was seen only once. This record belongs to a study of PD-L1 blockade in urothelial cancer. Germline CDR1 reads LNHDA; CDR2 reads SQIVND (reference sequence). The CDR3 runs 16 residues. With 2 bases removed from V and 3 bases from J, the gap between germline ends came to 15 bases. Produced via immunoSEQ multiplex PCR; TCRdb's table is partial and in-frame only. The table includes about 120,000 clones, 86% detected once. The time point: peripheral blood 6 weeks after treatment start. Sequenced here: PBMCs, sampled around atezolizumab (anti-PD-L1) treatment. The chain recombines TRBV19 with TRBJ2-3, with D maybe TRBD1 (5 bases). This TCR was recovered from a man aged 45-65 years with urothelial cancer. Here the CDR3 reads CASSIYGPKGTDTQYF. The CDR3 DNA is TGTGCCAGTAGTATATACGGTCCCAAGGGGACAGATACGCAGTATTTT.